This note documents a single TCR beta chain sequence. What this receptor recognizes is not known. Per-base qualities were not stored, and no clone one base away is much larger. Trimming costs V 5 bases and J 0 bases, and their ends lie 11 bases apart. The CDR3 spans 15 residues, from the cysteine through the phenylalanine. CDR3 DNA is the only sequence kept; it has 45 bases, read in frame from the first base. Via the germline V gene (reference sequence), CDR1 is SEHNR and CDR2 FQNEAQ. The sample originates from a study of STAT3 mutations in large granular lymphocyte leukemia (dated by TCRdb to between 2018 and 2021). Concerning the study at large: About half of the T-LGLL patients who underwent longitudinal sequencing carried canonical activating STAT3 mutations. For each patient, sequencing was performed at an average of 4 time points, with a range of 2 to 8 samplings. From an initial cohort of 200 to 250 LGL patients, roughly 17 representative T-LGLL cases were selected for longitudinal TCRbeta and STAT3 sequencing. To reconstruct clonal hierarchy and dynamics, serial deep sequencing of TCRbeta CDR3 and STAT3 was performed in patients with T-cell large granular lymphocyte leukemia. As controls, the study also included longitudinal sequencing of a couple of patients with natural killer LGL leukemia. Over half of the T-LGLL patients were given one or more immunosuppressive therapy regimens, and 30% to 45% of the treated patients had a hematologic response. The paper as a whole reports these results and caveats: TCR clonotype switching after therapy was seen in about 30% of the 18 patients, with all newly emerging clones being STAT3 wild type. All T-LGLL patients had at least one immunodominant TCRbeta clonotype, and roughly half had multiple immunodominant subclonotypes. The linking of therapy response to changes in TCR clonal burden was complicated by variable intervals between samplings and differing treatment regimens. The burden of the dominant TCR clone was higher than the STAT3 mutant burden in several patients, which suggests that the STAT3 mutation arose secondarily inside a clone that had already expanded. Because no samples were available when a clone first appeared, clonal expansion was inferred from samplings taken at other points. Since codominant clonotypes persisted in some patients, a small but highly pathogenic clone may have gone undetected.

DNA was extracted from blood mononuclear cells, with the same DNA used for both TCR and STAT3 sequencing. TCRbeta libraries were sequenced on an Illumina MiSeq, averaging around 38,000 productive templates per sample. Multiplex PCR amplification was used to generate TCRbeta CDR3 libraries with the immunoSEQ assay. The study's processing was this. Repertoire diversity was calculated as previously defined, and values close to 0 indicated extremely monoclonal samples. TCRdb retrieved this table from immuneACCESS and kept in-frame rearrangements only. Not all clones are present; in checked studies, unresolved V genes account for under half, and no reason is known for the remainder. D and trimming were read from the DNA, whereas the V and J calls and clone size are those reported in that table. The table for this sample lists 20,000 to 30,000 clones; about 94% of them were counted only once. About 6.5% of the sample goes to the ten largest clones.

The chain employs TRBV7-9 and TRBJ2-1; the D gene assignment is perhaps TRBD1 or TRBD2, with each matching 5 bases. The TCR sequence derives from a man aged 35 to 55 with T-cell large granular lymphocyte leukemia. Some clones in this sample may be carry-over from other donors' samples. The age is the age at diagnosis. The sample was peripheral blood mononuclear cells. The DNA sequence is TGTGCCAGCAGCCAGCCAGGGAGCTCCTACAATGAGCAGTTCTTC. It translates to CASSQPGSSYNEQFF.